This TCR beta chain was profiled in a study of T-cell reconstitution after alpha-beta-depleted transplantation in children. Trimming cost V 2 bases and J 4 bases, with 14 bases left between them. CDR3 length: 14 amino acids. CDR1 and CDR2 from the germline V gene are SQVTM and ANQGSEA. This clonotype was counted at least ten times. Unique molecular identifiers were incorporated during preparation of the TCRbeta library. One entry per CDR3 protein, called by TCRdb with MiXCR from the PCR reads. This sample yields 190,000 or so distinct CDR3 sequences, of which about 6.3% are seen a single time; approximately 3% belongs to the top ten.

This receptor was identified in a human donor who donated a stem cell graft to a child with Wiskott-Aldrich syndrome. Sequencing was performed on PBMCs from the stem cell graft donor, taken from the stem cell graft. The rearrangement uses TRBV29-1 and TRBJ1-2, with unresolved D. CDR3 in amino acids: CSVESSALSYGYTF. For the CDR3, the DNA is TGCAGCGTTGAATCTAGCGCCCTGAGCTATGGCTACACCTTC.